The sequence of this T cell receptor beta chain was determined in a study of T cell repertoires in cytomegalovirus infection. At the level of the study: Indications of both CMV infection and matching HLA type were provided by public TCR beta signatures.

This clonotype was detected a few times. Its antigen is currently unknown. TCRdb analysed the reads with MiXCR anew, one entry per CDR3 protein. The table lists 100,000 to 150,000 distinct CDR3 sequences, 20% to 30% of them singletons. Overall study results and limits: The ex vivo response was dominated by HLA-C-restricted CMV-specific TCR beta clonotypes. Summed public TCR beta family frequency identified CMV carriers bearing the relevant HLA.

J gave up 6 bases and V 4 bases, and 7 bases lay outside the gene matches. The germline CDR1 and CDR2 sequences are SEHNR and FQNEAQ (reference sequence). The CDR3 has 15 amino acids. The sequencing input was PBMCs, sequenced either directly or after in vitro stimulation (not recorded which). This sequence originates from a human donor in good health (CMV status not recorded). Some clones in this sample may be carry-over from other donors' samples. The chain recombines TRBV7-9 with TRBJ2-2, with 8 bases that match TRBD2. Here the CDR3 reads CASSSLAGRAGELFF. CDR3 DNA: TGTGCCAGCAGCTCGTTAGCGGGAAGGGCCGGGGAGCTGTTTTTT.